Below are 20 T cell receptor beta chains sequenced from a single sample in a study of T cells in Graves' hyperthyroidism and ophthalmopathy. Amplified regions were TCR beta CDR3 sequences from RNA transcripts. An initial round of RT-PCR targeting the TCR CDR3 relied on the HTBI primer set. TCRdb passed the multiplex PCR reads through MiXCR, listing each CDR3 protein once. This sample carries about 560,000 distinct CDR3 sequences, approximately 44% of them seen once, and the ten largest clones take about 7.9%. Sequencing used peripheral blood or thyroid tissue (not recorded which). Receptor source: a woman aged 18-29 years with Graves' hyperthyroidism.

This clonotype occurred a few times. This rearrangement joins TRBV15 to TRBJ2-6, with unresolved D. The germline gives CDR1 LNHNV, CDR2 YYDKDF (reference sequence). Trimming cost V 0 bases and J 10 bases, with 7 bases left between them. The CDR3 covers 13 residues. For the CDR3, the DNA is TGTGCCACCAGCAGAGATCGGCCAAACGTCCTGACTTTC. Its translation: CATSRDRPNVLTF.

Regarding this clonotype: Germline and junction disagree at one end, which may indicate a read error. The V call is TRBV7-9, the J call TRBJ2-7; D might be TRBD2 (6 bases). The CDR3 is 13 residues long. Germline loops: CDR1 SEHNR, CDR2 FQNEAQ (reference sequence). CDR3 region: CASSQRLDTEQYF. CDR3 in DNA: TGCGCCAGCAGCCAGAGACTAGACACCGAGCAGTACTTC.

The J gene is TRBJ1-4, the V gene TRBV7-3; D possibly corresponds to TRBD1 (5 bases). The CDR3 spans 16 residues. Trimming removed 2 bases from V and 8 bases from J, with 18 bases in between. The germline CDR1 and CDR2 sequences are SGHTA and FQGTGA. The CDR3 loop is CASSLGPAGRGEKLFF. CDR3 sequence (DNA): TGTGCCAGCAGCTTAGGCCCCGCGGGACGTGGGGAAAAACTGTTTTTT.

The chain has TRBV15 and TRBJ2-2, with a tentative D call TRBD2 (6 bases). V dropped 3 bases and J dropped 3 bases, with 8 bases sitting between them. Germline V CDR1 and CDR2: LNHNV, YYDKDF (reference sequence). The CDR3 spans 14 residues. DNA of the CDR3: TGTGCCACCAGCAGTGAGCGGGACACCGGGGAGCTGTTTTTT. Protein: CATSSERDTGELFF.

This rearrangement joins TRBV14 to TRBJ2-7; 8 bases match TRBD1. Per germline, CDR1 SGHDN and CDR2 FVKESK. This CDR3 comprises 14 residues. The ends lost 3 bases at V and 7 bases at J; junction bases unmatched: 8. In DNA form, the CDR3 reads TGTGCCAGCAGCCAGTGGACAGGGCCGTGGGAGCAGTACTTC. This gives the protein CASSQWTGPWEQYF.

The chain employs TRBV9 and TRBJ2-7; TRBD1 might be the D (5 bases). The V gene's germline CDR1 is SGDLS and CDR2 YYNGEE. This CDR3 is 15 amino acids long. V was cut by 2 bases and J by 0 bases, with 12 bases left in between. CDR3 sequence (DNA): TGTGCCAGCAGCGTGGATCCGACAGTCTCCTACGAGCAGTACTTC. Its translation: CASSVDPTVSYEQYF.

The V call is TRBV5-1, the J call TRBJ2-2, with a tentative D call TRBD1 (5 bases). This CDR3 spans 14 amino acids. Trimming left V 9 bases short and J 4 bases short, with 16 bases between. Germline CDR1 and CDR2: SGHRS and YFSETQ. Here the CDR3 DNA reads TGCGCCACCAGGGTCGTGGCCGGCACCGGGGAGCTGTTTTTT. Protein sequence: CATRVVAGTGELFF.

The chain is built from TRBV2 and TRBJ2-2; 7 nucleotides align to TRBD1. The CDR3 is made up of 15 amino acids. V was clipped by 5 bases and J by 6 bases; unmatched bases: 9. Germline CDR1 and CDR2: SNHLY and FYNNEI. This chain's CDR3 is CASSRPGQQAGELFF. The CDR3 DNA reads as TGTGCCAGCAGTCGGCCGGGACAGCAAGCCGGGGAGCTGTTTTTT.

This clonotype was observed a handful of times. V gene TRBV7-9 combines with J gene TRBJ1-5; 12 nucleotides agree with TRBD1. This CDR3 comprises 16 residues. The V segment lost 6 bases and the J segment 7 bases; nucleotides outside the gene matches: 10. Germline V lookup: CDR1 SEHNR, CDR2 FQNEAQ (reference sequence). For the CDR3, the DNA is TGTGCCAGCAGTCCAGCAGGGACAGGGGGCCGGCAGCCCCAGCATTTT. Residues: CASSPAGTGGRQPQHF.

Notes on this clonotype: A much larger clone lies a single base off, so this may be a read error. V usage is TRBV24-1 and J usage is TRBJ1-5, with TRBD1 as a possible D gene (6 bases). The CDR3 is 13 amino acids. CDR1 KGHDR and CDR2 SFDVKD come from the germline V gene. Trimming removed 7 bases from V and 3 bases from J, with 9 bases in between. The CDR3 loop is CATRDSDNQPQHF. CDR3 sequence (DNA): TGTGCCACCAGGGACAGCGACAATCAGCCCCAGCATTTT.

This clonotype has only one observation. The rearrangement links TRBV7-8 to TRBJ2-7, with TRBD2 matching over 11 bases. The length of the CDR3 is 17 residues. CDR1 and CDR2 from the germline V gene are SGHVS and FQNEAQ. The V gene end was trimmed by 2 bases and the J gene end by 2 bases; junction bases not matched to a gene: 8. The CDR3: CASSLRLAGGQPYEQYF. In nucleotides, the CDR3 is TGTGCCAGCAGCTTACGGCTAGCGGGAGGACAGCCCTACGAGCAGTACTTC. Variable domain in full (rest from reference TRBV7-8 and TRBJ2-7): GAGVSQSPRYKVAKRGQDVALRCDPISGHVSLFWYQQALGQGPEFLTYFQNEAQLDKSGLPSDRFFAERPEGSVSTLKIQRTQQEDSAVYLCASSLRLAGGQPYEQYFGPGTRLTVT.

Ten or more counts support this clonotype. This chain uses TRBV7-3 with TRBJ2-6, with D perhaps TRBD1 (5 bases). The germline V gene encodes CDR1 SGHTA and CDR2 FQGTGA. Between the trimmed V and J ends, which lost 3 bases and 0 bases, there was a span of 9 bases. The CDR3 consists of 16 residues. The CDR3 here is CASSFNQGSGANVLTF. The CDR3 DNA reads TGTGCCAGCAGCTTCAACCAGGGCTCTGGGGCCAACGTCCTGACTTTC.

In its sample, this clonotype was seen many times. This chain connects TRBV2 to TRBJ2-7, with D hard to call. Deletions cut 4 bases from V and 4 bases from J, with 5 bases between. Germline CDR1 reads SNHLY; CDR2 reads FYNNEI. CDR3 size: 11 residues. The DNA of the CDR3 is TGTGCCAGCAGTGCTGTTTACGAGCAGTACTTC. Amino acid sequence: CASSAVYEQYF.

The chain has TRBV7-2 and TRBJ1-2; D possibly corresponds to TRBD1 (5 bases). Trimming stripped 5 bases from V and 4 bases from J, with 17 bases between. Germline V gene lookup returns CDR1 SGHTA and CDR2 FQGNSA. This CDR3 contains 15 residues. The CDR3 is CASSVEPGRGYGYTF. CDR3 DNA sequence: TGTGCCAGCAGCGTGGAACCAGGGAGAGGCTATGGCTACACCTTC.

At least ten counts were recorded for this clonotype. The rearrangement links TRBV6-4 to TRBJ1-1; the match to TRBD1 covers 11 bases. Germline CDR1 is MRHNA and CDR2 is SNTAGT. This CDR3 region has 15 residues. The ends lost 3 bases at V and 3 bases at J; junction bases unmatched: 3. The DNA for the CDR3 is TGTGCCAGCAGTGAAGGGACAGGGGGACACACTGAAGCTTTCTTT. Its translation is CASSEGTGGHTEAFF.

This clonotype was detected ten times or more. The chain recombines TRBV29-1 with TRBJ2-7; 8 bases are shared with TRBD1. The CDR3 is made up of 12 amino acids. The junction had 5 bases not matched to a gene; V was cut back by 5 bases and J by 5 bases. Germline CDR1 is SQVTM and CDR2 is ANQGSEA. CDR3 amino acids: CSVPTGVHEQYF. CDR3 sequence (DNA): TGCAGCGTTCCGACAGGGGTTCACGAGCAGTACTTC.

The chain has TRBV7-9 and TRBJ2-5; TRBD1 matches at 7 bases. The CDR3 loop spans 14 amino acids. J lost 1 base, V lost 6 bases, and 5 bases had no gene match. The germline gives CDR1 SEHNR, CDR2 FQNEAQ (reference sequence). The CDR3 loop reads CASRRDSFQETQYF. CDR3 nucleotides: TGTGCCAGCAGGAGGGACAGCTTCCAAGAGACCCAGTACTTC.

The rearrangement joins TRBV2 to TRBJ2-5, with 16 bases aligning to TRBD2. The V segment lost 6 bases and the J segment 5 bases; nucleotides outside the gene matches: 9. The length of the CDR3 is 17 residues. The germline CDR1 and CDR2 sequences are SNHLY and FYNNEI. The CDR3 is CASSGTSGRAQVETQYF. CDR3 sequence (DNA): TGTGCCAGCAGCGGGACTAGCGGGAGGGCCCAGGTCGAGACCCAGTACTTC.

Comments on this clonotype: A read error may produce the germline difference seen at one junction end. This chain connects TRBV5-1 to TRBJ1-5; TRBD1 aligns across 8 bases. CDR3 length equals 13 residues. The germline V gene encodes CDR1 SGHRS and CDR2 YFSETQ. The CDR3 loop is CASSQDRVQPQHF. The CDR3 nucleotides read TGTGCCAGCAGCCAGGACAGGGTTCAGCCCCAGCATTTT.

This clonotype was recorded a few times. This chain joins TRBV7-6 and TRBJ2-7; the match to TRBD2 covers 11 bases. The J call could be wrong; TRBJ2-1 is a better fit for the DNA end. This CDR3 has 15 residues. Per the germline V gene, CDR1 is SGHVS and CDR2 is FNYEAQ. The CDR3 sequence is CASSRSTSGSAEQFF. The CDR3 nucleotides are TGTGCCAGCAGCCGCTCTACTAGCGGGAGTGCTGAGCAGTTCTTC.